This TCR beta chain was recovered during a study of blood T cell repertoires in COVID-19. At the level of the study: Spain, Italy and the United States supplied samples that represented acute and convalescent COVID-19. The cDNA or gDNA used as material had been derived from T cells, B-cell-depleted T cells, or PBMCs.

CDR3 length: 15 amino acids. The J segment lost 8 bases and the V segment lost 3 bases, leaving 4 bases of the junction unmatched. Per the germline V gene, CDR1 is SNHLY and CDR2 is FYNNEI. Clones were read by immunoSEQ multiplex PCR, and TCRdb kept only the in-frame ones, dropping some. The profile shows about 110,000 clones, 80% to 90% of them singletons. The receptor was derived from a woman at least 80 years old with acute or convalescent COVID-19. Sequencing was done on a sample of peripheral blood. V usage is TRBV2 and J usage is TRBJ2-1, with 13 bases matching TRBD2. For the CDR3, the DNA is TGTGCCAGCAGTGATACTAGCGGGGGGGCCCATGAGCAGTTCTTC. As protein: CASSDTSGGAHEQFF. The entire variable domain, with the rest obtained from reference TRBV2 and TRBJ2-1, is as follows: EPEVTQTPSHQVTQMGQEVILRCVPISNHLYFYWYRQILGQKVEFLVSFYNNEISEKSEIFDDQFSVERPDGSNFTLKIRSTKLEDSAMYFCASSDTSGGAHEQFFGPGTRLTVL.